This T cell receptor beta chain originates from a study of PD-1 blockade in classical Hodgkin lymphoma (dated by TCRdb to 2018 to 2020). General notes on the study: The study used TCR beta sequencing and CyTOF to define a peripheral blood immune signature of response to PD-1 blockade in classical Hodgkin lymphoma. What the study reported, not specific to this receptor: Baseline TCR diversity was reported as lower in newly diagnosed patients than in healthy donors, and lower still in relapsed/refractory patients. The study was restricted to a single clinical trial cohort, and the causes of repertoire differences, possibly disease activity or prior therapy, were left undefined.

The Qiagen DNeasy kit was used to extract genomic DNA both from unsorted PBMCs and from the negatively selected CD4+ and CD8+ fractions. TCR beta CDR3 regions were subjected to amplification by immunoSEQ multiplex PCR with primers that anneal to V and J segments. A synthetic immune receptor repertoire was used to minimize amplification bias, and any residual bias was removed computationally once sequencing was done. Per the source publication's procedure: Repertoire diversity was quantified as the Shannon entropy index using custom Python scripts. The unsorted, CD4+ and CD8+ repertoires were each analyzed separately, with the exception of combined analyses, where CD4+ and CD8+ sequences were merged in silico. TCRdb limited this immuneACCESS table to in-frame rearrangements with V and J called. A share of clones is missing; checked studies link under half to unresolved V genes, and the rest is unexplained. The V and J calls and the clone size are those of that table, but D and trimming were determined from the DNA. The sample profile shows about 4,200 clones; roughly 77% of them were found once. The ten largest make up over 10% of the sample.

The meaning of the sample's time point label: newly diagnosed, previously untreated cHL patient sample. Magnetic negative selection with a Miltenyi CD8+ T cell isolation kit was used to purify CD8+ T cells from thawed PBMCs. To serve as a comparison group for the relapsed/refractory trial patients, PBMCs were sequenced from patients with newly diagnosed, previously untreated classical Hodgkin lymphoma. Peripheral blood was collected in 8 mL Vacutainer Cell Preparation Tubes, from which PBMCs were isolated by centrifugation and then cryopreserved. Purified CD4+ and CD8+ fractions were prepared only for cases in which an additional PBMC sample was available. Magnetically labelled cells were depleted on LS columns in a quadroMACS separator, and the flow-through was collected as the purified fraction. Of note for this clone: Its antigen specificity is not known. Per-nucleotide qualities are absent, and no much larger clonotype sits a single base away.

The sequenced sample consisted of CD8+ T cells from blood. The sequence came from a human donor with classical Hodgkin lymphoma.

The CDR3 amino acid sequence is: CASSQVEGNNEQFF. The bases are TGCGCCAGCAGCCAAGTGGAGGGGAACAATGAGCAGTTCTTC. The sequence links TRBV4-3 to TRBJ2-1; D gene: possibly TRBD2, on 6 matching bases. Including cysteine and phenylalanine, the CDR3 has 14 amino acids. The CDR3 DNA has 42 bases and is translated from base 1. V is pared back by 1 base and J by 5 bases, with 9 bases lying between the germline termini. The germline V gene encodes CDR1 LGHNA and CDR2 YSLEER.